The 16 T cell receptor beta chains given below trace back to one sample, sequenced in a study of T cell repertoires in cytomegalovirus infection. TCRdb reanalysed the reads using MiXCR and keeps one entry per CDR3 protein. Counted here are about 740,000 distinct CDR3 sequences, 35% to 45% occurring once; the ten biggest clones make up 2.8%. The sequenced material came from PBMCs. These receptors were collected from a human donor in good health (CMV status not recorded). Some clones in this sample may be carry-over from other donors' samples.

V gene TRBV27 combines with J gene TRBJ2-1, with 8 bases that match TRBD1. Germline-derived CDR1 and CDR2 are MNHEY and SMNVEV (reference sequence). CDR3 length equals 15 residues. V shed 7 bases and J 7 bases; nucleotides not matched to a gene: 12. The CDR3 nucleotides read TGTGCCAGCAATTCGAAAGGACAGGGTTTGAATGAGCAGTTCTTC. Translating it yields CASNSKGQGLNEQFF.

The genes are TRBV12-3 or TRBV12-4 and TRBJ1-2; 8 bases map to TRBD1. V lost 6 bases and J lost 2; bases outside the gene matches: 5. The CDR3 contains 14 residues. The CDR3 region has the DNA TGTGCCAGCAGATTGGACAGGGAGAACTATGGCTACACCTTC. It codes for CASRLDRENYGYTF.

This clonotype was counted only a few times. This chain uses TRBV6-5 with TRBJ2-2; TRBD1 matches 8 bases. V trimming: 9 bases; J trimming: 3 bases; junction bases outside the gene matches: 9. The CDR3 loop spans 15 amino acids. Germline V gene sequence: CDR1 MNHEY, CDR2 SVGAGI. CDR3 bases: TGTGCCAGTCAAATCGACAGGGGTTACACCGGGGAGCTGTTTTTT. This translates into CASQIDRGYTGELFF.

CDR3 loop: CARENQETGELFF. The DNA of the CDR3 is TGTGCCAGAGAGAACCAGGAGACCGGGGAGCTGTTTTTT. The chain carries TRBV24-1 and TRBJ2-2; D unresolved. With 11 bases removed from V and 5 bases from J, the gap between germline ends came to 14 bases. Germline values: CDR1 KGHDR, CDR2 SFDVKD. The CDR3 totals 13 residues.

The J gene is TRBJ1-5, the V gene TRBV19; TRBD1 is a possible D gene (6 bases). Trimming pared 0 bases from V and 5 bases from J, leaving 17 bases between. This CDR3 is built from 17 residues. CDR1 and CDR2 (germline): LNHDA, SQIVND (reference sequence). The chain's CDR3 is CASSIDLARGGYQPQHF. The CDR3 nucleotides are TGTGCCAGTAGTATAGATTTGGCCAGAGGGGGTTATCAGCCCCAGCATTTT.

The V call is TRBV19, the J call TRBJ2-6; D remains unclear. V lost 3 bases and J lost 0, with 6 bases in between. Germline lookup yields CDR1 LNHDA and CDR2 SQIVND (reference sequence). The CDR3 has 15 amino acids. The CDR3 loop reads CASSISRSGANVLTF. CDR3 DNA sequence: TGTGCCAGTAGTATCTCCCGCTCTGGGGCCAACGTCCTGACTTTC.

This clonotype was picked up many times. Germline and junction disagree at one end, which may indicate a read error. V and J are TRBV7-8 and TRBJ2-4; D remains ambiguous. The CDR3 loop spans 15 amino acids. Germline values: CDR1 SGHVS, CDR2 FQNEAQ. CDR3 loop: CASSLSKKPRETQWF. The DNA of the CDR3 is TGTGCCAGCAGCTTATCCAAGAAACCTAGGGAAACCCAGTGGTTC.

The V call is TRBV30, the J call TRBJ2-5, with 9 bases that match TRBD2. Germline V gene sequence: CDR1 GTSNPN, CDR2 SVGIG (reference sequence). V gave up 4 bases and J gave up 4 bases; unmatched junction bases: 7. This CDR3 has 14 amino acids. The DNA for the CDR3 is TGTGCCTGGAAGACTCCGGGACTAGCAGAGACCCAGTACTTC. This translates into CAWKTPGLAETQYF. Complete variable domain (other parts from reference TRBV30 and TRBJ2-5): SQTIHQWPATLVQPVGSPLSLECTVEGTSNPNLYWYRQAAGRGLQLLFYSVGIGQISSEVPQNLSASRPQDRQFILSSKKLLLSDSGFYLCAWKTPGLAETQYFGPGTRLLVL.

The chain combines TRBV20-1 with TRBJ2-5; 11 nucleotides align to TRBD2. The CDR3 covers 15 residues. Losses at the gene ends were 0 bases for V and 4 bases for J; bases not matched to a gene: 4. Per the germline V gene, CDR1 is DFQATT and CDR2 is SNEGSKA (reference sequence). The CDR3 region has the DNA TGCAGTGCTAGAGATACTAGCGGGAGTGGAGAGACCCAGTACTTC. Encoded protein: CSARDTSGSGETQYF.

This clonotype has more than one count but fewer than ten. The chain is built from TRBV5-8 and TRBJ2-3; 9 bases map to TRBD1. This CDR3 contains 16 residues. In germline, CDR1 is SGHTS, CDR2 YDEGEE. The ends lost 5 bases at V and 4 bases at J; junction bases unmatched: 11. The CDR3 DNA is TGTGCCAGCAGAGTGTTGTCCGGGACAGGGCCAGATACGCAGTATTTT. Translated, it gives CASRVLSGTGPDTQYF.

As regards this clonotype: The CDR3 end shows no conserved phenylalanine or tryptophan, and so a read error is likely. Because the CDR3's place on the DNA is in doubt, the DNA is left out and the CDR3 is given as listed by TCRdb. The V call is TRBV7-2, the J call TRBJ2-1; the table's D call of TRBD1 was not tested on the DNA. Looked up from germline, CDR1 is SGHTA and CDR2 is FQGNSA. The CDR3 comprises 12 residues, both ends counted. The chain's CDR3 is CASNLAPGPMVL.

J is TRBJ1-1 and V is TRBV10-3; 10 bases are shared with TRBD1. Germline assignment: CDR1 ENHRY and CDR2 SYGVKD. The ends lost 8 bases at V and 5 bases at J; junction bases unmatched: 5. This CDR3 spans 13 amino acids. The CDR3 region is CAIGGQGYTEAFF. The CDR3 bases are TGTGCCATCGGGGGACAGGGGTATACTGAAGCTTTCTTT.

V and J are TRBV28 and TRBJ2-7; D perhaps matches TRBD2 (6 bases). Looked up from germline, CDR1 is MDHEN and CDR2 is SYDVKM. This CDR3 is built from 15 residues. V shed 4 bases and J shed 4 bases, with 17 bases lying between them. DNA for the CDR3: TGTGCCAGCAGTTCCCCCCTGGGAGGAACATACGAGCAGTACTTC. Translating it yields CASSSPLGGTYEQYF.

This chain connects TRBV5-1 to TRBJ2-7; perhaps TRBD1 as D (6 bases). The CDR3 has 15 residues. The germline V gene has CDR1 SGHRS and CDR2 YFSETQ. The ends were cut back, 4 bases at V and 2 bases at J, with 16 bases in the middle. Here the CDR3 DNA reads TGCGCCAGCAGCATACTAACAGGGTCAGCCTACGAGCAGTACTTC. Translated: CASSILTGSAYEQYF.

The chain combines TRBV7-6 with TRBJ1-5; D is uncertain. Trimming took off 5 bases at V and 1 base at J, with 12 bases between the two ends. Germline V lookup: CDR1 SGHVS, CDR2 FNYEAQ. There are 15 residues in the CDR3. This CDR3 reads CASSPNFESNQPQHF. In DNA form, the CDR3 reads TGTGCCAGCAGCCCAAATTTCGAGAGCAATCAGCCCCAGCATTTT.

CDR3 residues: CASSYRPGNPHEQYF. As DNA, the CDR3 is TGTGCCAGCAGTTACAGACCGGGCAATCCCCACGAGCAGTACTTC. V usage is TRBV27 and J usage is TRBJ2-7; no definite D call. V was pared by 4 bases and J by 5 bases, with 18 bases between. CDR1 is MNHEY, CDR2 SMNVEV, per germline (reference sequence). This CDR3 contains 15 residues.